This record covers a single TCR beta chain. What it binds is unknown. The CDR3 is 16 amino acids. Germline V gene data show CDR1 as MDHEN and CDR2 as SYDVKM. The study made its TRB cDNA libraries by 5' RACE, adding UMI labels. For each CDR3 protein, TCRdb gives one entry from its re-call of the 5' RACE reads, without DNA. This repertoire comprises more than 75,000 distinct CDR3 sequences; its ten largest clones make up 0.6% to 0.7%. This sample is drawn from a study of CXCR3-negative and CXCR3-positive naive CD8 T cells. Study-wide findings and caveats: The study inferred TCR strength from TRB CDR3 properties and found comparable surface CD5 between naive subsets. Compared with CXCR3-negative naive cells, CXCR3-positive naive cells showed more hydrophobic TRB CDR3s.

Within the CD8+ T cell compartment, naive cells were CD45RO-CCR7+CD27+CD95-. The receptor was isolated from a human donor in good health. Some clones in this sample may be carry-over from other donors' samples. The rearrangement joins TRBV28 to TRBJ2-1; there is no DNA to check the TCRdb D call of TRBD2. Sequencing was done on a sample of naive CXCR3+ CD8+ T cells from blood. Sample subset: CD45RO-CCR7+CD27+CD95- naive CD8+ T cells expressing CXCR3 (TNR3+). CDR3 sequence: CASSLPQASGRFEQFF.